This TCR beta chain was identified during a study of shared clonotypes between healthy human individuals. The study drew its donors from healthy HIV-negative adults without recent acute infections or vaccinations. Approximately 100 million PBMCs per unsorted sample were used for genomic DNA. The CDR3 contains 14 residues. The V end lost 0 bases, the J end lost 5 bases, and 10 bases lay between the germline ends. CDR1 SEHNR and CDR2 FQNEAQ come from the germline V gene (reference sequence). Once extracted for a subset, genomic DNA was divided evenly among several immunoSEQ plates. Method: immunoSEQ multiplex PCR; TCRdb's copy keeps in-frame clones and lacks some. The sample holds 450,000 to 500,000 clones; around 80% are singletons and the top ten take about an eighth.

Sequenced: PBMCs. This clonotype originated in a woman aged 35 to 49 in good health. Some clones in this sample may be carry-over from other donors' samples. The genes are TRBV7-9 and TRBJ2-5, with D possibly TRBD2 on 5 matching bases. CDR3 region: CASSLAGVWETQYF. The CDR3 nucleotides read TGTGCCAGCAGCTTAGCGGGAGTCTGGGAGACCCAGTACTTC.